Below are 7 T cell receptor beta chains sequenced from a single sample in a study of blood T cell repertoires in COVID-19. Clones were read by immunoSEQ multiplex PCR, and TCRdb kept only the in-frame ones, dropping some. This table has roughly 70,000 clones, roughly nine tenths appearing once. Sequencing used peripheral blood. Receptor source: a man in his forties or fifties with acute or convalescent COVID-19.

This sequence joins TRBV5-1 and TRBJ2-3; 8 nucleotides align to TRBD1. Germline trimming cut 4 bases from V and 0 bases from J; bases unmatched to any gene: 4. From germline, CDR1 is SGHRS and CDR2 YFSETQ. The CDR3 extends over 15 amino acids. DNA for the CDR3: TGCGCCAGCAGCCAGACAGGGGCTAGCACAGATACGCAGTATTTT. It codes for CASSQTGASTDTQYF.

V gene TRBV6-6 combines with J gene TRBJ1-2, with TRBD1 matching over 7 bases. Per the germline V gene, CDR1 is MNHNY and CDR2 is SVGAGI (reference sequence). V lost 7 bases and J lost 2; bases outside the gene matches: 4. The CDR3 extends over 13 amino acids. CDR3 in DNA: TGTGCCAGCACGACAGGGTTAAACTATGGCTACACCTTC. The encoded protein is CASTTGLNYGYTF.

The V and J genes are TRBV28 and TRBJ1-1; D not resolved. The V gene lost 1 base and the J gene lost 1 base, with 4 bases spanning the gap. Per the germline V gene, CDR1 is MDHEN and CDR2 is SYDVKM. The length of the CDR3 is 13 residues. The CDR3 reads CASSLSGNTEAFF. CDR3 DNA: TGTGCCAGCAGTTTATCAGGGAACACTGAAGCTTTCTTT.

The chain carries TRBV18 and TRBJ1-1, with D possibly TRBD1 on 5 matching bases. CDR1 is KGHSH, CDR2 LQKENI, per germline. V gave up 3 bases and J gave up 3 bases, with 14 bases separating them. The CDR3 covers 15 residues. For the CDR3, the DNA is TGTGCCAGCTCACCGCCGACAAAAGGGGACACTGAAGCTTTCTTT. It translates to CASSPPTKGDTEAFF.

V usage is TRBV10-3 and J usage is TRBJ2-7, with D perhaps TRBD2 (5 bases). Trimming left V 5 bases short and J 3 bases short, with 14 bases between. This CDR3 has 14 amino acids. Germline V CDR1 and CDR2: ENHRY, SYGVKD. CDR3 amino acids: CAISTSGIYYEQYF. The CDR3 nucleotides are TGTGCCATCAGTACCTCCGGGATCTACTACGAGCAGTACTTC.

In nucleotides, the CDR3 is TGTGCCAGCAGCGTAGATGGCGTGGCGGAGCGGAAACTAGCCAAAAACATTCAGTACTTC. Protein sequence: CASSVDGVAERKLAKNIQYF. The chain employs TRBV9 and TRBJ2-4, with D possibly matching TRBD2 (5 bases). Germline CDR1 SGDLS, CDR2 YYNGEE. V was clipped by 0 bases and J by 0 bases, with 22 bases between them. This CDR3 has 20 amino acids.

CDR3 sequence (DNA): TGTGCCAGTAGATTTTATAGCAATCAGCCCCAGCATTTT. Its protein product is CASRFYSNQPQHF. This chain connects TRBV19 to TRBJ1-5; D gene ambiguous. The CDR3 contains 13 residues. The germline V gene encodes CDR1 LNHDA and CDR2 SQIVND (reference sequence). V lost 6 bases and J 0 bases, leaving 6 bases between the germline ends.